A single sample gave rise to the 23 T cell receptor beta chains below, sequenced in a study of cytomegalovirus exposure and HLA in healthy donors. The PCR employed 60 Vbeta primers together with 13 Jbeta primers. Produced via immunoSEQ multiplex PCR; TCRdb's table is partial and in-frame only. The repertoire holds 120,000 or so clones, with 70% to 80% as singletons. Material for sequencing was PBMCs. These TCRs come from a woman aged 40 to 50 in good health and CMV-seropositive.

CDR3 nucleotide sequence: TGTGCCAGCAGCATCGAACCCCTAGCGGGAGTAAGTGAGCAGTACTTC. It translates to CASSIEPLAGVSEQYF. The chain recombines TRBV5-4 with TRBJ2-7; 10 bases line up with TRBD2. This CDR3 is built from 16 residues. CDR1 is SGHNT, CDR2 YYREEE, per germline (reference sequence). The V segment lost 4 bases and the J segment 7 bases; nucleotides outside the gene matches: 14.

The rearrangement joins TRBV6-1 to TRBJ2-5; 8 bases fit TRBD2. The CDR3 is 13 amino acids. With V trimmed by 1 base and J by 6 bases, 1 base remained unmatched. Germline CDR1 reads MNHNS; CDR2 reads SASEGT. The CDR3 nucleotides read TGTGCCAGCAGTGAAGAGCGGGGGCAGACCCAGTACTTC. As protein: CASSEERGQTQYF.

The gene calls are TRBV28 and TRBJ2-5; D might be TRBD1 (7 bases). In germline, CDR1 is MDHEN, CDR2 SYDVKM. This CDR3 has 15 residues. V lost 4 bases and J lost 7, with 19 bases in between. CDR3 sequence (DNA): TGTGCCAGCAGTTCCTACAGGGGTCTCGGGGGGACCCAGTACTTC. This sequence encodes CASSSYRGLGGTQYF.

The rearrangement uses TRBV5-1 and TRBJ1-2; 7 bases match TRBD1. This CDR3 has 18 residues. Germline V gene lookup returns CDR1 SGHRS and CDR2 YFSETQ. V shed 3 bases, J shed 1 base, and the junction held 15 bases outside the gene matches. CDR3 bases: TGCGCCAGCAGCTCAATACAGGGGCTATCTAGCTTTAACTATGGCTACACCTTC. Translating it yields CASSSIQGLSSFNYGYTF.

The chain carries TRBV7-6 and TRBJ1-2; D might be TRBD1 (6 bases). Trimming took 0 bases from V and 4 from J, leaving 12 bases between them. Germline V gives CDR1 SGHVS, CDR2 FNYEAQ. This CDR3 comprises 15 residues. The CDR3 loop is CASSLAAGASYGYTF. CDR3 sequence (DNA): TGTGCCAGCAGCTTAGCGGCAGGGGCATCCTATGGCTACACCTTC.

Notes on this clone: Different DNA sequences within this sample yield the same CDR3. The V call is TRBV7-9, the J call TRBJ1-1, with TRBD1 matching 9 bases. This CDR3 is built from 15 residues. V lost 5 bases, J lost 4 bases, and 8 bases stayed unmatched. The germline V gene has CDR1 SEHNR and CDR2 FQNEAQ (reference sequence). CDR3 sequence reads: CASSGPGTGSTEAFF. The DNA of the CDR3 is TGTGCCAGCAGCGGTCCCGGGACAGGGAGCACTGAAGCTTTCTTT.

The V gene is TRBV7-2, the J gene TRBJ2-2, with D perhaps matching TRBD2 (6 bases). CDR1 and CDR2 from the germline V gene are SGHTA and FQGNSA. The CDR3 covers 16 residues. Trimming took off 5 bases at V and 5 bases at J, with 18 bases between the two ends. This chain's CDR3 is CASSPGASGLTGELFF. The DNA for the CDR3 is TGTGCCAGCAGCCCCGGGGCAAGCGGGCTGACCGGGGAGCTGTTTTTT.

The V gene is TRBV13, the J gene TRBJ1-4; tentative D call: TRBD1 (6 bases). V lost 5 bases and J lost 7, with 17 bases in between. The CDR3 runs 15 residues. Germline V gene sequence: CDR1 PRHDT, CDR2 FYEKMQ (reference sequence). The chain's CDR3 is CASSQSGAGAEKLFF. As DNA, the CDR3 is TGTGCCAGCAGCCAATCCGGAGCGGGGGCTGAAAAACTGTTTTTT.

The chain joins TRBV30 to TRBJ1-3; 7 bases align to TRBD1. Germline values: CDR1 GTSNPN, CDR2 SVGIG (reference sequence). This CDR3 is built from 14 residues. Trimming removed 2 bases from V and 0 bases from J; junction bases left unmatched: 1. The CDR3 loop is CAWSHRGSGNTIYF. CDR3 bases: TGTGCCTGGAGTCACAGGGGCTCTGGAAACACCATATATTTT.

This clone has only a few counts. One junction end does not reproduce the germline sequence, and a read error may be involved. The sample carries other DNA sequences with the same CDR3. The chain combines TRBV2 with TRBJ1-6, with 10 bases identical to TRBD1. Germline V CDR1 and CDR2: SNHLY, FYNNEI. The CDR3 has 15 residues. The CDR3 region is CASRGQGINNSPLHF. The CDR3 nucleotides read TGTGCCAGCAGGGGACAGGGGATAAATAATTCCCCCCTCCACTTT.

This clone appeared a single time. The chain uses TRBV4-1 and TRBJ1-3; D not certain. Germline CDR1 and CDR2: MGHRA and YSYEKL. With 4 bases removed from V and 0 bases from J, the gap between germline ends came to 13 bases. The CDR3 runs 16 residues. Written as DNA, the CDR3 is TGCGCCAGCAGCCCCCTCGGGGAGAACTCTGGAAACACCATATATTTT. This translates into CASSPLGENSGNTIYF.

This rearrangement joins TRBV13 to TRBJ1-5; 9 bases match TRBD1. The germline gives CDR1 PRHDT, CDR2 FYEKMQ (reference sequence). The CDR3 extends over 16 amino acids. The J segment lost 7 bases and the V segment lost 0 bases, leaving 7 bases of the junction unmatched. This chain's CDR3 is CASSLGSGQGGQPQHF. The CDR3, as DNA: TGTGCCAGCAGCTTAGGATCGGGACAGGGTGGGCAGCCCCAGCATTTT. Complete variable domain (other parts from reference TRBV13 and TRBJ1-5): AAGVIQSPRHLIKEKRETATLKCYPIPRHDTVYWYQQGPGQDPQFLISFYEKMQSDKGSIPDRFSAQQFSDYHSELNMSSLELGDSALYFCASSLGSGQGGQPQHFGDGTRLSIL.

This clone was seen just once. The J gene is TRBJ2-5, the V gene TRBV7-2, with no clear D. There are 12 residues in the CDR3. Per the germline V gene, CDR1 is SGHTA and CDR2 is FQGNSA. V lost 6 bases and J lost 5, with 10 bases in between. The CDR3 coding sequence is TGTGCCAGCAGTTCTACGTTGGAGACCCAGTACTTC. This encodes CASSSTLETQYF. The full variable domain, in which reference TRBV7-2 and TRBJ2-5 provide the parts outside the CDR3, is GAGVSQSPSNKVTEKGKDVELRCDPISGHTALYWYRQSLGQGLEFLIYFQGNSAPDKSGLPSDRFSAERTGGSVSTLTIQRTQQEDSAVYLCASSSTLETQYFGPGTRLLVL.

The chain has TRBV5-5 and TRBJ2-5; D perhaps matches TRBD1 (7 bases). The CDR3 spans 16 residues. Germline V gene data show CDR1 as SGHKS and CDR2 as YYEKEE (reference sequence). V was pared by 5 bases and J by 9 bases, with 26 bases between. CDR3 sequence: CASRRQGGLSESAQYF. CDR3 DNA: TGTGCCAGCAGACGACAGGGAGGTTTGTCCGAGAGTGCCCAGTACTTC.

The CDR3 DNA sequence: TGTGCCAGCTCGCCCAGTCCGAATGACAGAAACATTCAGTACTTC. This gives the protein CASSPSPNDRNIQYF. The V call is TRBV18, the J call TRBJ2-4; a possible D gene is TRBD1 (5 bases). Germline V CDR1 and CDR2: KGHSH, LQKENI. The CDR3 loop spans 15 amino acids. The ends were cut back, 6 bases at V and 6 bases at J, with 18 bases in the middle.

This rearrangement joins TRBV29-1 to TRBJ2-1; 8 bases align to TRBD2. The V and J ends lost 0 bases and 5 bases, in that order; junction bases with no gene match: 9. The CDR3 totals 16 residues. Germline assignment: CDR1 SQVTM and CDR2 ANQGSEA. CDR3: CSVEDPPAGEDNEQFF. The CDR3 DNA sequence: TGCAGCGTTGAAGATCCCCCAGCGGGAGAGGACAATGAGCAGTTCTTC.

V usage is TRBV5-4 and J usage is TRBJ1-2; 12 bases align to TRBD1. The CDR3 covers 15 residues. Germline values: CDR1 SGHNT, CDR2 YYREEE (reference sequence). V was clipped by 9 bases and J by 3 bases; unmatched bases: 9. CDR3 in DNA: TGTGCCATGGGGACAGGGGGCGCCCGTTACTATGGCTACACCTTC. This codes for CAMGTGGARYYGYTF.

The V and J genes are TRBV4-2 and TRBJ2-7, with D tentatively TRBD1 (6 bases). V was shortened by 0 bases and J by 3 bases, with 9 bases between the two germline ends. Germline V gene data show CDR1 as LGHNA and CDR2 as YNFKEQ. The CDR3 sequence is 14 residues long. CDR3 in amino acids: CASSQEVRGYEQYF. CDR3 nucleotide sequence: TGTGCCAGCAGCCAAGAGGTCAGGGGCTACGAGCAGTACTTC.

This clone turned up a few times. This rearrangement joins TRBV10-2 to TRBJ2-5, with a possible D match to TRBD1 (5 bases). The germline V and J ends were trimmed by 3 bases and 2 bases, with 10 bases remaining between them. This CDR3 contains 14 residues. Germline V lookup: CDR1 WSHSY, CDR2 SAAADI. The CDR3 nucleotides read TGCGCCAGCAGTGAAAACGGACAACAAGAGACCCAGTACTTC. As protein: CASSENGQQETQYF.

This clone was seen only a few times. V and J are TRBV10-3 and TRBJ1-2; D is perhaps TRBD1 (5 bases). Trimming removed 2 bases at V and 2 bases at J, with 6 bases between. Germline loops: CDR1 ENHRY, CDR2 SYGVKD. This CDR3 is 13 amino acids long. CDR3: CAISEQGNYGYTF. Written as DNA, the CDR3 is TGTGCCATCAGTGAGCAGGGAAACTATGGCTACACCTTC.

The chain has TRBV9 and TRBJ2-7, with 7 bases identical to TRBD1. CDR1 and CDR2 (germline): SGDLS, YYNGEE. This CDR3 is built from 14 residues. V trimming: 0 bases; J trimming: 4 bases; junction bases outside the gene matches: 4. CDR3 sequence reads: CASSVVGDSYEQYF. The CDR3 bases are TGTGCCAGCAGCGTAGTTGGGGACAGTTACGAGCAGTACTTC.

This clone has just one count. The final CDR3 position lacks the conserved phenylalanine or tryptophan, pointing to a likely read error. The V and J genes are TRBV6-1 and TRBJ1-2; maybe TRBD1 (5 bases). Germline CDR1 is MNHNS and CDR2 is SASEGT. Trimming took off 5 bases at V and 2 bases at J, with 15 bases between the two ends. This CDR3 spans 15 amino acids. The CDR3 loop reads CASSLIRAGNYGYTS. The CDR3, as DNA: TGTGCCAGCAGTCTGATTCGGGCAGGGAACTATGGCTACACCTCC.

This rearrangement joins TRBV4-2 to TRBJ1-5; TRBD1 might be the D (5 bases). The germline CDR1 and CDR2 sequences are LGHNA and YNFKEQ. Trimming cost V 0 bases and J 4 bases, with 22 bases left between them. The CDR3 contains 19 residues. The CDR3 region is CASSQDQGGGRGPNQPQHF. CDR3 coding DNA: TGTGCCAGCAGCCAAGATCAAGGCGGGGGTCGGGGTCCGAATCAGCCCCAGCATTTT.